This T cell receptor (beta chain) was found in a study of blood T cell repertoires in COVID-19 (TCRdb year 2020). About the study as a whole: The collaborator samples originated in the United States, Italy and Spain and spanned the acute and convalescent phases of COVID-19. The prospective study material was composed of cDNA or gDNA derived from T cells, B-cell-depleted T cells, or PBMCs. Subjects who had been exposed to COVID-19, were actively infected with it, or had recovered from it provided the deeply sampled blood TCRbeta repertoires that made up the dataset. The repertoires were released in a freely available public database meant as a resource for research on the immune response to SARS-CoV-2. Samples came from the ongoing ImmuneRACE study (first 160 participants) plus 1,254 subjects from 6 global collaborators. Nearly every sample came with metadata listing a de-identified subject ID, COVID-19 status, age in years and sex. Where available, HLA class I and class II types were taken from metadata supplied by the sample provider and were not determined by assay-based typing. What the work shows at the level of the full study, not this receptor alone: The amount of clinical and demographic metadata varied by source and participant and was provided uncurated.

TCRbeta CDR3 regions were amplified from genomic DNA using the immunoSEQ Assay, a bias-controlled multiplex PCR. The paper's data handling went like this. The number of nucleated cells in each sample was estimated by amplification of reference gene primers within the assay. To quantify the absolute abundance of each unique TCRbeta CDR3 rearrangement, sequence reads were collapsed and filtered. For each sample, productive Simpson clonality was calculated as the square root of Simpson's diversity index across productive rearrangements. TCRdb's version of the immuneACCESS table is confined to in-frame rearrangements and falls short of the full clone set. An unresolved V gene accounts for under half of the shortfall where checked; the remainder is of unknown origin. The DNA gave D and trimming, while V, J and clone size come from that table. Here the sample has a few hundred thousand clones; approximately 89% occur a single time. Around 3.9% of the sample goes to the ten largest clones.

V was cut back by 2 bases and J by 1 base, leaving a gap of 12 bases between them. Taken from cysteine to phenylalanine, the CDR3 has 15 residues. Here the CDR3 DNA is all that survives: 45 bases in frame from base 1. The germline V gene supplies CDR1 SGHRS and CDR2 YFSETQ. Concerning this clone itself: This clone's antigen is unknown. No base quality values were provided; no much bigger clone lies one nucleotide off.

In Seattle, one collaborating source enrolled patients while the infection was active and tracked those patients longitudinally over the course of disease. Each collaborating institution followed its own protocols to collect whole blood in K2EDTA tubes. For TCRbeta analysis, collaborators shipped samples in one of three forms: frozen whole blood, isolated PBMCs, or DNA extracted from either of those sample types. Sequences were obtained from peripheral blood. The V gene is TRBV5-1 and the J gene is TRBJ1-2, with the D gene call left open. The TCR comes from a woman in her sixties or seventies with COVID-19, enrolled during active disease. Here is the DNA: TGCGCCAGCAGCTTAAATTTTTTCAGTAACTATGGCTACACCTTC. It codes for CASSLNFFSNYGYTF.